This TCR beta chain was recovered during a study of T cells in Graves' hyperthyroidism and ophthalmopathy. Study results and caveats: Ophthalmopathy was distinguished from stable hyperthyroidism by 13 V-J signatures.

This clonotype was found many times. The target antigen is unknown. This CDR3 is 15 amino acids long. After removal of 6 bases from V and 7 bases from J, the junction contained 10 bases not matched to a gene. The CDR3 regions of TCR beta were amplified from RNA transcripts. TCR CDR3 underwent first-round RT-PCR with the HTBI primer set. TCRdb used MiXCR to reprocess the multiplex PCR reads, holding one entry per CDR3 protein. The profile shows hundreds of thousands of distinct CDR3 sequences, about 20% of them singletons. This TCR was recovered from a middle-aged man with Graves' ophthalmopathy. The genes are TRBV12-3 or TRBV12-4 and TRBJ2-1; 9 bases map to TRBD1. Sequenced sample: blood. CDR3 coding DNA: TGTGCCAGCAGACTAGGACAGGGGAAAAGGAATGAGCAGTTCTTC. Its translation is CASRLGQGKRNEQFF.